Listed here are 18 T cell receptor beta chains from one sample, sequenced in a study of Ad26.COV2.S vaccination and SARS-CoV-2 variants. Treatment defined: approximately 18 received Ad26.COV2.S at low or high dose, single or two shots; several received placebo; per-sample allocation not given. Sample collection was performed on day 63 after the first vaccine or placebo injection. Some clones are missing from TCRdb's copy, which holds only in-frame ones; the method was immunoSEQ multiplex PCR. This repertoire shows roughly 380,000 clones, around 87% found once; its top ten account for 3.4%. Sequencing used peripheral blood, obtained in a trial of Ad26.COV2.S vaccine versus placebo. Receptors originate from a person aged 18-60 years who received the Ad26.COV2.S COVID-19 vaccine or a placebo.

The rearrangement joins TRBV19 to TRBJ2-3, with TRBD2 matching over 7 bases. The CDR3 has 16 residues. The J segment lost 8 bases and the V segment lost 4 bases, leaving 15 bases of the junction unmatched. Germline values: CDR1 LNHDA, CDR2 SQIVND (reference sequence). CDR3 residues: CASSKRLASAHGTQYF. CDR3 nucleotide sequence: TGTGCCAGTAGTAAAAGACTAGCCTCCGCACATGGTACGCAGTATTTT.

The chain employs TRBV7-9 and TRBJ2-1; D unresolved. Trimming removed 5 bases at V and 8 bases at J, with 7 bases between. The length of the CDR3 is 11 residues. Germline V CDR1 and CDR2: SEHNR, FQNEAQ (reference sequence). The CDR3 sequence: CASSPTYEQFF. In DNA form, the CDR3 reads TGTGCCAGCAGCCCAACCTATGAGCAGTTCTTC.

The chain joins TRBV6-5 to TRBJ2-7, with D unclear. CDR1 MNHEY and CDR2 SVGAGI come from the germline V gene. The germline V and J ends were trimmed by 10 bases and 2 bases, with 12 bases remaining between them. The CDR3 consists of 12 residues. CDR3 nucleotide sequence: TGTGCCACCGGGCCAGCGCCCTACGAGCAGTACTTC. It is translated as CATGPAPYEQYF.

The chain links TRBV6-5 to TRBJ2-1; tentative D call: TRBD2 (5 bases). The CDR3 totals 15 residues. CDR1 and CDR2 (germline): MNHEY, SVGAGI. Trimming cost V 9 bases and J 0 bases, with 15 bases left between them. CDR3 DNA sequence: TGTGCCAGGGACTTTTTCTATAGCTCCTACAATGAGCAGTTCTTC. Protein sequence: CARDFFYSSYNEQFF.

The genes are TRBV6-4 and TRBJ2-3; D may be TRBD2 (5 bases). V lost 0 bases and J 0 bases, leaving 7 bases between the germline ends. The CDR3 totals 15 residues. Germline CDR1 and CDR2: MRHNA and SNTAGT. CDR3 in amino acids: CASSDSRGSTDTQYF. The CDR3, as DNA: TGTGCCAGCAGTGACTCGAGAGGGAGCACAGATACGCAGTATTTT.

J is TRBJ1-3 and V is TRBV4-1; TRBD1 matches at 7 bases. Germline V lookup: CDR1 MGHRA, CDR2 YSYEKL. Germline trimming cut 4 bases from V and 6 bases from J; bases unmatched to any gene: 9. The CDR3 has 15 amino acids. The CDR3 DNA reads TGCGCCAGCAGCCGGGACAGATCTCTGGCAAACACCATATATTTT. This sequence encodes CASSRDRSLANTIYF.

This clone was detected only a few times. DNA for the CDR3: TGTGCCAGCAGACGTACTAGCGGGAACTCCTACGAGCAGTACTTC. Its protein is CASRRTSGNSYEQYF. The chain employs TRBV7-2 and TRBJ2-7, with 10 bases identical to TRBD2. Germline-derived CDR1 and CDR2 are SGHTA and FQGNSA. Germline trimming cut 6 bases from V and 0 bases from J; bases unmatched to any gene: 5. The CDR3 totals 15 residues.

V usage is TRBV5-5 and J usage is TRBJ2-7, with TRBD2 matching 8 bases. This CDR3 has 15 amino acids. The V segment lost 4 bases and the J segment 1 base; nucleotides outside the gene matches: 7. Germline V CDR1 and CDR2: SGHKS, YYEKEE (reference sequence). Here the CDR3 DNA reads TGTGCCAGCAGCCTGACGGGAGGGAGTTCCTACGAGCAGTACTTC. Residues: CASSLTGGSSYEQYF.

V is TRBV6-5 and J is TRBJ1-2; weak D call: TRBD1 (5 bases). CDR3 length equals 14 residues. V lost 5 bases and J lost 4, with 14 bases in between. Germline V CDR1 and CDR2: MNHEY, SVGAGI. The CDR3 sequence is CASSTRQRGYGYTF. The DNA for the CDR3 is TGTGCCAGCAGTACCCGACAGCGGGGCTATGGCTACACCTTC.

CDR3 amino acids: CASSKQGQGTEAFF. CDR3 DNA: TGTGCCAGCAGCAAACAGGGGCAGGGCACTGAAGCTTTCTTT. The chain carries TRBV6-5 and TRBJ1-1, with 7 nucleotides matching TRBD1. The CDR3 loop spans 14 amino acids. In germline, CDR1 is MNHEY, CDR2 SVGAGI. The V segment lost 6 bases and the J segment 4 bases; nucleotides outside the gene matches: 8.

The gene calls are TRBV6-5 and TRBJ2-1; D is possibly TRBD1 or TRBD2 (5 bases each). The ends were cut back, 0 bases at V and 5 bases at J, with 11 bases in the middle. The CDR3 has 15 residues. Germline assignment: CDR1 MNHEY and CDR2 SVGAGI. The CDR3 nucleotides read TGTGCCAGCAGTTACTCGAGAGGGACGCACAATGAGCAGTTCTTC. It specifies CASSYSRGTHNEQFF.

V gene TRBV4-2 combines with J gene TRBJ2-5; D remains ambiguous. The CDR3 consists of 14 residues. Germline CDR1 and CDR2: LGHNA and YNFKEQ. Trimming left V 0 bases short and J 5 bases short, with 10 bases between. The CDR3 loop is CASSQENRRETQYF. The CDR3 region has the DNA TGTGCCAGCAGCCAAGAAAATCGCCGGGAGACCCAGTACTTC.

In the case of this clone: Other DNA sequences from this sample encode an identical CDR3 as well. This chain connects TRBV7-9 to TRBJ1-2; D is possibly TRBD1 (5 bases). The CDR3 totals 11 residues. Trimming shortened V by 3 bases and J by 6 bases, and 5 bases separated the two germline ends. Germline CDR1 reads SEHNR; CDR2 reads FQNEAQ (reference sequence). The CDR3 DNA follows: TGTGCCAGCAGCTTGGGGGATGGCTACACCTTC. Amino acid sequence: CASSLGDGYTF.

This clone was detected a few times. The chain couples TRBV10-3 to TRBJ1-2, with no clear D. Between the trimmed V and J ends, which lost 3 bases and 5 bases, there was a span of 22 bases. Germline V gives CDR1 ENHRY, CDR2 SYGVKD. This CDR3 spans 17 amino acids. The CDR3 DNA is TGTGCCATCAGTGACGGGGATTCGTCAGGCCGAGAGTATGGCTACACCTTC. Its translation is CAISDGDSSGREYGYTF.

The CDR3 protein is CASSYDRGDEQFF. The DNA for the CDR3 is TGTGCCAGCAGTTACGACAGGGGCGATGAGCAGTTCTTC. This chain joins TRBV6-5 and TRBJ2-1; 8 positions match TRBD1. The CDR3 runs 13 residues. Germline-derived CDR1 and CDR2 are MNHEY and SVGAGI. Trimming took 2 bases from V and 8 from J; bases not matched to a gene: 2.

This chain connects TRBV10-2 to TRBJ2-1; 7 bases map to TRBD1. V lost 4 bases, J lost 4 bases, and 7 bases stayed unmatched. The CDR3 contains 15 residues. Germline-derived CDR1 and CDR2 are WSHSY and SAAADI. The CDR3 here is CASSVGDSKYNEQFF. CDR3 sequence (DNA): TGCGCCAGCAGTGTAGGGGACAGCAAATACAATGAGCAGTTCTTC.

The chain links TRBV5-4 to TRBJ1-5; D perhaps matches TRBD1 (5 bases). The CDR3 runs 15 residues. The germline CDR1 and CDR2 sequences are SGHNT and YYREEE (reference sequence). Trimming took 5 bases from V and 0 from J, leaving 12 bases between them. The DNA of the CDR3 is TGTGCCAGCAGGTTCGCAGGGTATAGCAATCAGCCCCAGCATTTT. Encoded protein: CASRFAGYSNQPQHF.

The V call is TRBV2, the J call TRBJ1-6, with D possibly being TRBD1 (5 bases). There are 14 residues in the CDR3. Germline V gene lookup returns CDR1 SNHLY and CDR2 FYNNEI. V lost 6 bases and J lost 8, with 14 bases in between. This chain's CDR3 is CASRRGGRDSPLHF. The CDR3 DNA sequence: TGTGCCAGCAGGAGGGGAGGGAGGGATTCACCCCTCCACTTT.